The 30 T cell receptor beta chains below were found in one sample sequenced in a study of blood T cell repertoires in COVID-19. Assay used: immunoSEQ multiplex PCR; TCRdb lists only in-frame clones, some missing. The top ten clones hold roughly 0.8% of a sample with approximately 290,000 clones, approximately 90% of them seen once. Sequencing used peripheral blood. The receptors here all came from a man aged 25 to 40 with acute or convalescent COVID-19.

A single count supports this clone. The CDR3 spells CASSPRTGKTSGANVLTF. The CDR3 nucleotides are TGTGCCAGTAGTCCCCGGACGGGGAAAACCTCTGGGGCCAACGTCCTGACTTTC. V and J are TRBV19 and TRBJ2-6, with D perhaps matching TRBD2 (5 bases). The CDR3 runs 18 residues. Germline V lookup: CDR1 LNHDA, CDR2 SQIVND (reference sequence). Trimming removed 5 bases at V and 0 bases at J, with 17 bases between.

The CDR3: CASSLRGRITEAFF. The CDR3 bases are TGTGCCAGCAGTTTGCGGGGCCGCATCACTGAAGCTTTCTTT. The chain combines TRBV28 with TRBJ1-1; a weak D match, TRBD1 (5 bases). V was cut by 3 bases and J by 4 bases, with 12 bases left in between. Germline CDR1 reads MDHEN; CDR2 reads SYDVKM. The CDR3 has 14 amino acids.

This chain uses TRBV6-5 with TRBJ1-5; D remains ambiguous. The V end lost 0 bases, the J end lost 5 bases, and 5 bases lay between the germline ends. Germline CDR1 and CDR2: MNHEY and SVGAGI. The CDR3 contains 13 residues. CDR3 DNA: TGTGCCAGCAGTTACTCGGAGTATCAGCCCCAGCATTTT. Translation gives CASSYSEYQPQHF.

This clone has only one observation. V and J are TRBV6-5 and TRBJ1-6; D unresolved. The CDR3 consists of 13 residues. Germline CDR1 and CDR2: MNHEY and SVGAGI. V was cut by 8 bases and J by 6 bases, with 11 bases left in between. Written as DNA, the CDR3 is TGTGCCAGCTTTGGACGGGGTAATTCACCCCTCCACTTT. Amino acids: CASFGRGNSPLHF.

This clone came up a few times. The rearrangement joins TRBV12-3 or TRBV12-4 to TRBJ1-2, with 8 nucleotides matching TRBD1. The CDR3 spans 13 residues. V shed 6 bases and J 8 bases; nucleotides not matched to a gene: 8. The CDR3, as DNA: TGTGCCAGCAGACGGACAGGGATCGGCGGCTACACCTTC. Protein: CASRRTGIGGYTF.

The chain joins TRBV2 to TRBJ1-4; D uncertain. V lost 8 bases and J lost 11, with 12 bases in between. CDR1 SNHLY and CDR2 FYNNEI come from the germline V gene. The CDR3 covers 11 residues. The CDR3: CASAVTRKLFF. DNA of the CDR3: TGTGCCAGCGCCGTGACACGGAAACTGTTTTTT. Drawing the rest from reference TRBV2 and TRBJ1-4, the complete variable domain is EPEVTQTPSHQVTQMGQEVILRCVPISNHLYFYWYRQILGQKVEFLVSFYNNEISEKSEIFDDQFSVERPDGSNFTLKIRSTKLEDSAMYFCASAVTRKLFFGSGTQLSVL.

This chain connects TRBV5-6 to TRBJ2-7, with TRBD2 matching over 14 bases. J lost 4 bases, V lost 4 bases, and 7 bases had no gene match. CDR1 and CDR2 from the germline V gene are SGHDT and YYEEEE. CDR3 length: 16 amino acids. CDR3 in amino acids: CASSPGTSGSFYEQYF. CDR3 coding DNA: TGTGCCAGCAGCCCAGGGACTAGCGGGAGTTTTTACGAGCAGTACTTC.

This chain links TRBV19 with TRBJ1-5, with D possibly matching TRBD1 (6 bases). CDR3 size: 17 residues. Trimming pared 3 bases from V and 0 bases from J, leaving 15 bases between. Germline V gives CDR1 LNHDA, CDR2 SQIVND (reference sequence). CDR3 in DNA: TGTGCCAGTAGTATCTCCGGACAGCCTTATAGCAATCAGCCCCAGCATTTT. Its protein is CASSISGQPYSNQPQHF.

To note about this clone: Mismatch with germline at one junction end may stem from a read error. The DNA for the CDR3 is TGTGCCAGCACTGAACAGGGGATTAATTCACCCCTCCACTTT. Protein sequence: CASTEQGINSPLHF. V gene TRBV6-1 combines with J gene TRBJ1-6; TRBD1 matches 7 bases. The CDR3 sequence is 14 residues long. The germline V gene has CDR1 MNHNS and CDR2 SASEGT.

This chain connects TRBV6-5 to TRBJ2-7; 7 bases agree with TRBD1. CDR3 length equals 12 residues. Germline CDR1 and CDR2: MNHEY and SVGAGI. The V and J ends lost 7 bases and 5 bases, in that order; junction bases with no gene match: 5. The CDR3 loop reads CASTMTGNEQYF. The CDR3 nucleotides read TGTGCCAGCACCATGACAGGGAACGAGCAGTACTTC.

The chain has TRBV6-4 and TRBJ2-2, with TRBD1 matching over 10 bases. The J segment lost 4 bases and the V segment lost 6 bases, leaving 2 bases of the junction unmatched. CDR1 and CDR2 (germline): MRHNA, SNTAGT. This CDR3 is built from 14 residues. As DNA, the CDR3 is TGTGCCAGCAGGACAGGGGGCACCACCGGGGAGCTGTTTTTT. Amino acids: CASRTGGTTGELFF.

V usage is TRBV21-1 and J usage is TRBJ2-4; TRBD2 is taken as the D call from the table, unchecked against the DNA. TRBV21-1 is an annotated pseudogene. The CDR3 runs to 17 residues. The CDR3 bases are TGTGCCGGTCTCTTTCGGGACTTTGCCCTAGCCAAAAACATTCAGTACTTC. It specifies CAGLFRDFALAKNIQYF.

The genes are TRBV5-4 and TRBJ1-2; tentatively, D is TRBD1 (5 bases). Deletions cut 1 base from V and 7 bases from J, with 8 bases between. Per the germline V gene, CDR1 is SGHNT and CDR2 is YYREEE (reference sequence). The CDR3 runs to 12 residues. The CDR3 reads CASSLHDSGYTF. The CDR3 DNA is TGTGCCAGCAGCTTGCATGACAGTGGCTACACCTTC.

This chain joins TRBV28 and TRBJ1-1; a weak D match, TRBD1 (5 bases). The germline gives CDR1 MDHEN, CDR2 SYDVKM. The germline V and J ends were trimmed by 3 bases and 6 bases, with 11 bases remaining between them. This CDR3 region has 13 residues. The CDR3: CASSFRRGPEAFF. The CDR3 DNA follows: TGTGCCAGCAGTTTTCGGAGGGGACCTGAAGCTTTCTTT.

Concerning this clone: A read error may account for a junction end that differs from germline. The chain has TRBV5-6 and TRBJ2-7; a weak D match, TRBD2 (5 bases). Germline V gene lookup returns CDR1 SGHDT and CDR2 YYEEEE. CDR3 length equals 12 residues. CDR3 loop: CASSLGTRARVF. As DNA, the CDR3 is TGTGCCAGCAGCTTGGGTACTAGGGCCCGCGTCTTC. Combining the CDR3 with reference TRBV5-6 and TRBJ2-7 gives the whole variable domain DAGVTQSPTHLIKTRGQQVTLRCSPKSGHDTVSWYQQALGQGPQFIFQYYEEEERQRGNFPDRFSGHQFPNYSSELNVNALLLGDSALYLCASSLGTRARVFGPGTRLTVT.

The table lists this clone with a few counts. The V call is TRBV5-5, the J call TRBJ1-2; no clear D gene. The germline V gene encodes CDR1 SGHKS and CDR2 YYEKEE (reference sequence). V was pared by 0 bases and J by 4 bases, with 7 bases between. The CDR3 has 13 residues. The CDR3 reads CASSLGPGYGYTF. The CDR3 DNA sequence: TGTGCCAGCAGCTTGGGTCCAGGCTATGGCTACACCTTC. The variable domain in full, completed from reference TRBV5-5 and TRBJ1-2, reads DAGVTQSPTHLIKTRGQQVTLRCSPISGHKSVSWYQQVLGQGPQFIFQYYEKEERGRGNFPDRFSARQFPNYSSELNVNALLLGDSALYLCASSLGPGYGYTFGSGTRLTVV.

This chain connects TRBV20-1 to TRBJ1-1; no definite D call. CDR3 length: 11 amino acids. Germline V gene lookup returns CDR1 DFQATT and CDR2 SNEGSKA (reference sequence). Trimming cost V 5 bases and J 6 bases, with 10 bases left between them. The CDR3: CSAPELAEAFF. The CDR3 DNA reads as TGCAGTGCTCCTGAGCTGGCTGAAGCTTTCTTT.

The V and J genes are TRBV7-9 and TRBJ2-2; D remains ambiguous. The CDR3 extends over 14 amino acids. Germline V CDR1 and CDR2: SEHNR, FQNEAQ (reference sequence). Trimming stripped 2 bases from V and 5 bases from J, with 9 bases between. CDR3 region: CASSLSRVTGELFF. In nucleotides, the CDR3 is TGTGCCAGCAGCTTATCGCGTGTAACCGGGGAGCTGTTTTTT.

The gene calls are TRBV6-5 and TRBJ1-2; tentative D call: TRBD1 (6 bases). The CDR3 length is 14 residues. Germline CDR1 and CDR2: MNHEY and SVGAGI. V shed 2 bases and J shed 3 bases, with 10 bases lying between them. The CDR3 DNA follows: TGTGCCAGCAGTTACGGTGGACAGTACTATGGCTACACCTTC. This sequence encodes CASSYGGQYYGYTF.

This clone was seen a single time. The chain is built from TRBV19 and TRBJ1-4; TRBD1 is a possible D gene (6 bases). V gave up 7 bases and J gave up 10 bases, with 19 bases separating them. Per the germline V gene, CDR1 is LNHDA and CDR2 is SQIVND (reference sequence). The CDR3 loop spans 14 amino acids. Here the CDR3 DNA reads TGTGCCAGTACCCAAAGTGGGGGGGCCGGAAAACTGTTTTTT. Protein sequence: CASTQSGGAGKLFF.

The chain combines TRBV7-8 with TRBJ2-7, with 13 bases that match TRBD2. This CDR3 spans 18 amino acids. V lost 1 base and J lost 4; bases outside the gene matches: 10. Germline-derived CDR1 and CDR2 are SGHVS and FQNEAQ. CDR3 region: CASSLGGLAGADAYEQYF. The CDR3 bases are TGTGCCAGCAGCTTAGGAGGACTAGCGGGGGCCGACGCTTACGAGCAGTACTTC.

The chain joins TRBV7-9 to TRBJ1-5; D gene unclear. The germline V and J ends were trimmed by 7 bases and 0 bases, with 19 bases remaining between them. The CDR3 sequence is 17 residues long. Germline V gene data show CDR1 as SEHNR and CDR2 as FQNEAQ (reference sequence). CDR3 nucleotide sequence: TGTGCCAGCACCCCCCCTTGGGGAGAGGATAGCAATCAGCCCCAGCATTTT. Protein product: CASTPPWGEDSNQPQHF.

The J gene is TRBJ2-7, the V gene TRBV6-5; tentative D call: TRBD1 (5 bases). Trimming took 4 bases from V and 0 from J, leaving 10 bases between them. CDR1 is MNHEY, CDR2 SVGAGI, per germline. This CDR3 has 14 amino acids. The CDR3 region has the DNA TGTGCCAGCAGTTCCGACAGAATCTCCTACGAGCAGTACTTC. Protein sequence: CASSSDRISYEQYF.

This clone was seen only once. CDR3 sequence reads: CASSLRGTGMGSYEQYF. CDR3 sequence (DNA): TGTGCCAGCAGTTTACGAGGGACAGGGATGGGCTCCTACGAGCAGTACTTC. The chain has TRBV28 and TRBJ2-7; 9 bases are a match to TRBD1. V was pared by 2 bases and J by 0 bases, with 8 bases of the junction left unmatched. The germline V gene encodes CDR1 MDHEN and CDR2 SYDVKM. The CDR3 has 17 amino acids.

This clone has a single count. The rearrangement uses TRBV18 and TRBJ1-4; TRBD1 matches at 8 bases. Per the germline V gene, CDR1 is KGHSH and CDR2 is LQKENI. V shed 4 bases, J shed 4 bases, and the junction held 5 bases outside the gene matches. This CDR3 contains 15 residues. The CDR3 is CASSRGQGFNEKLFF. DNA for the CDR3: TGTGCCAGCTCACGCGGACAGGGATTTAATGAAAAACTGTTTTTT.

This clone was observed a single time. A read error may produce the germline difference seen at one junction end. This chain's CDR3 is CASSLTSGENF. CDR3 nucleotide sequence: TGTGCCAGCAGCTTAACTAGCGGGGAAAACTTC. The V gene is TRBV5-6, the J gene TRBJ2-5; 10 bases align to TRBD2. CDR3 size: 11 residues. CDR1 SGHDT and CDR2 YYEEEE come from the germline V gene.

This clone was detected only a few times. The genes are TRBV10-3 and TRBJ2-5, with 10 bases fitting TRBD2. The germline V gene encodes CDR1 ENHRY and CDR2 SYGVKD. Trimming cost V 8 bases and J 2 bases; bases outside gene matches: 11. CDR3 length: 16 residues. CDR3 protein: CAIGSKRGGLQETQYF. The CDR3 DNA reads TGTGCCATCGGGAGTAAGCGGGGGGGCCTACAAGAGACCCAGTACTTC.

The gene calls are TRBV4-1 and TRBJ2-1, with 12 bases lining up with TRBD2. In germline, CDR1 is MGHRA, CDR2 YSYEKL. The CDR3 runs 17 residues. J was trimmed by 9 bases and V by 2 bases; bases with no gene match: 11. The CDR3 bases are TGCGCCAGCAGCCAATTAGAGGGACTAGCGGGCGAGAGTGAGCAGTTCTTC. Translation gives CASSQLEGLAGESEQFF.

This chain links TRBV21-1 with TRBJ2-2; the table's D call of TRBD2 was not tested on the DNA. TRBV21-1 is a listed pseudogene. The CDR3 is 21 residues long. The DNA of the CDR3 is TGTGCCAGCAGCAAAGAGTTTTTTGCGCGGGAGAAAGGTCGGGACACCGGGGAGCTGTTTTTT. Protein sequence: CASSKEFFAREKGRDTGELFF.

This chain uses TRBV6-5 with TRBJ2-3, with D unclear. V lost 4 bases to trimming and J lost 4 bases, with 9 bases between them. The CDR3 runs 13 residues. Germline V lookup: CDR1 MNHEY, CDR2 SVGAGI. In nucleotides, the CDR3 is TGTGCCAGCAGTTTCGGGTCCTCAGATACGCAGTATTTT. Amino acids: CASSFGSSDTQYF.